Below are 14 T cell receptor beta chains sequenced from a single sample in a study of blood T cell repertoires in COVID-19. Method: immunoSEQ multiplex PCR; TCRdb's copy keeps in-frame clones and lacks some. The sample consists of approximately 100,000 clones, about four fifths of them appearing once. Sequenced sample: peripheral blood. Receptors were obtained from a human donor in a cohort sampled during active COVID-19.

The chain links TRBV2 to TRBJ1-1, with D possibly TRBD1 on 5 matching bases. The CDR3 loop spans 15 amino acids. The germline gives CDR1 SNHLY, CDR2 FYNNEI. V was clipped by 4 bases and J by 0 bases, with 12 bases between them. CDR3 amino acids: CASSARGGMNTEAFF. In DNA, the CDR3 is TGTGCCAGCAGTGCTCGGGGGGGAATGAACACTGAAGCTTTCTTT.

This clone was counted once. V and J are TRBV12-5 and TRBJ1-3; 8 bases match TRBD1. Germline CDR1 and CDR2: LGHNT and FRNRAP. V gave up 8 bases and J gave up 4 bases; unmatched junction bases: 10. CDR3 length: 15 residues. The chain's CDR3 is CASNQGAVSGNTIYF. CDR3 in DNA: TGTGCTAGTAATCAGGGGGCTGTTTCGGGAAACACCATATATTTT.

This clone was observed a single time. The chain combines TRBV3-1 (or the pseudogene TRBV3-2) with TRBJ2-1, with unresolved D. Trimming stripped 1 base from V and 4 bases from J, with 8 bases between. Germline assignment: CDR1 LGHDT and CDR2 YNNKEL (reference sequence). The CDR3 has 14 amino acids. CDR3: CASSQGARYNEQFF. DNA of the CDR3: TGTGCCAGCAGCCAAGGCGCCCGTTACAATGAGCAGTTCTTC.

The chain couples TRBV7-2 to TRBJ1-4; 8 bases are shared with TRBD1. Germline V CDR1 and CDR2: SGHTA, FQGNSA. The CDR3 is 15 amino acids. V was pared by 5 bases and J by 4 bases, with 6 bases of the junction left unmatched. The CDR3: CASSTLDRDNEKLFF. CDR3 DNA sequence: TGTGCCAGCAGCACCCTGGACAGGGATAATGAAAAACTGTTTTTT.

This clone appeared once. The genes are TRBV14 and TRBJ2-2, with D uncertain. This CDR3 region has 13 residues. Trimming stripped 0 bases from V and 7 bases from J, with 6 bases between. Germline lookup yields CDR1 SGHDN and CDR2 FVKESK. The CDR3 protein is CASSQEIGGELFF. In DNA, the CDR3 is TGTGCCAGCAGCCAAGAGATCGGCGGGGAGCTGTTTTTT.

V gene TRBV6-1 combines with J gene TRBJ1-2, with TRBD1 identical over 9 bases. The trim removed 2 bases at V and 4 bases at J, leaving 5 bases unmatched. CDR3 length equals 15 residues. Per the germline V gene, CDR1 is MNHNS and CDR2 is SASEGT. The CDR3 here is CASSEPGQGTYGYTF. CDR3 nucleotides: TGTGCCAGCAGTGAACCGGGACAGGGAACCTATGGCTACACCTTC.

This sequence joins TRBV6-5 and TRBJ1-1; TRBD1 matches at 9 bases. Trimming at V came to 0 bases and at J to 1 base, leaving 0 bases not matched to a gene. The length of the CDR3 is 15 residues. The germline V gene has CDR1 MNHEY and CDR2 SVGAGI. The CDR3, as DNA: TGTGCCAGCAGTTACTCGGACAGGGGGAACACTGAAGCTTTCTTT. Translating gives CASSYSDRGNTEAFF.

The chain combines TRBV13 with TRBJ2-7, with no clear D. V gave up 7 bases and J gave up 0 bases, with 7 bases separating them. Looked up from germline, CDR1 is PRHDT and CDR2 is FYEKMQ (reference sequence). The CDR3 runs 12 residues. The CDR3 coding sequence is TGTGCCAGCAAGAGGCTCTCCTACGAGCAGTACTTC. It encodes CASKRLSYEQYF. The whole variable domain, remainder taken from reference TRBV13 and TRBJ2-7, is AAGVIQSPRHLIKEKRETATLKCYPIPRHDTVYWYQQGPGQDPQFLISFYEKMQSDKGSIPDRFSAQQFSDYHSELNMSSLELGDSALYFCASKRLSYEQYFGPGTRLTVT.

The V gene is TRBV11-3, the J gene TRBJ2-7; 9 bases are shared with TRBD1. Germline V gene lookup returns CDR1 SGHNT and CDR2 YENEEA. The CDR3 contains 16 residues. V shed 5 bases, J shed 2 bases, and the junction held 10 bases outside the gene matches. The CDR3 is CASSRSPGQGTYEQYF. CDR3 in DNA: TGTGCCAGCAGCCGTAGTCCGGGACAGGGTACCTACGAGCAGTACTTC.

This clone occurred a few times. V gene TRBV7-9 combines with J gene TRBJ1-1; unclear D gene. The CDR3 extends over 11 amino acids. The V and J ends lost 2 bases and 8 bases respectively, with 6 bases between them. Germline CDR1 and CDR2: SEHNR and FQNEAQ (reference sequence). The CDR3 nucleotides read TGTGCCAGCAGCTTAATCAGGGAAGCTTTCTTT. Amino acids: CASSLIREAFF.

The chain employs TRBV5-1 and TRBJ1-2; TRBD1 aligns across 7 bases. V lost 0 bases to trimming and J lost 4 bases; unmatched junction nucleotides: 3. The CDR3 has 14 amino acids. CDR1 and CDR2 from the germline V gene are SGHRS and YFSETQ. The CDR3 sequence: CASSLGQGGYGYTF. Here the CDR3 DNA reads TGCGCCAGCAGCTTGGGACAGGGTGGCTATGGCTACACCTTC.

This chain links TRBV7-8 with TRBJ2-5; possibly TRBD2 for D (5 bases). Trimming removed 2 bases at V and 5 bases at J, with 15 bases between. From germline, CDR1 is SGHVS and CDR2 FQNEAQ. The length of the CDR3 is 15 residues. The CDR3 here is CASSLIPVRGETQYF. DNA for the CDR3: TGTGCCAGCAGCTTAATCCCCGTGCGAGGGGAGACCCAGTACTTC.

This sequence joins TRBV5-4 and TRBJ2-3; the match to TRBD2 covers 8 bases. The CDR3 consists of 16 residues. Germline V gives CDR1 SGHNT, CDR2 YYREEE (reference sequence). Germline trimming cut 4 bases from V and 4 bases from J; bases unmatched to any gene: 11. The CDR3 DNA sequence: TGTGCCAGCAGCCTACGACTGGGAGCGGGAGCAGATACGCAGTATTTT. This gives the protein CASSLRLGAGADTQYF. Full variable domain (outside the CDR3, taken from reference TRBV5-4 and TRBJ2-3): ETGVTQSPTHLIKTRGQQVTLRCSSQSGHNTVSWYQQALGQGPQFIFQYYREEENGRGNFPPRFSGLQFPNYSSELNVNALELDDSALYLCASSLRLGAGADTQYFGPGTRLTVL.

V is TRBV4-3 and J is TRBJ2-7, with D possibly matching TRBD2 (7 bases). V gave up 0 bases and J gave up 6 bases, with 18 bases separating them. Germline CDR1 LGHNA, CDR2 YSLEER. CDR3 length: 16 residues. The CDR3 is CASSQDMGGAVSEQYF. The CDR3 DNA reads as TGCGCCAGCAGCCAAGATATGGGGGGGGCTGTGAGCGAGCAGTACTTC.